This TCR beta chain was identified in a study of blood T cell repertoires in COVID-19. Study at large: COVID-19 samples collected from the United States, Italy and Spain covered acute and convalescent phases.

A single count supports this clone. This sample also contains other DNA sequences that code for the same CDR3. Recovered status in Cohort 3 required two negative PCRs, clearance, or symptom resolution. Assay: immunoSEQ multiplex PCR; the TCRdb copy retains only in-frame clones and omits some. This table holds approximately 230,000 clones, 82% found once. Looked up from germline, CDR1 is SGDLS and CDR2 is YYNGEE. The ends were cut back, 0 bases at V and 1 base at J, with 4 bases in the middle. The CDR3 totals 14 residues. V and J are TRBV9 and TRBJ2-2; D gene uncertain. Sequenced: PBMCs or T cells enriched from blood (not recorded which). This TCR was sampled from a man aged 40-55 years who had recovered from COVID-19. CDR3 sequence: CASSVEQNTGELFF. The CDR3 coding sequence is TGTGCCAGCAGCGTAGAGCAGAACACCGGGGAGCTGTTTTTT.